A single sample is the source of the 28 T cell receptor beta chains below, sequenced in a study of Ad26.COV2.S vaccination and SARS-CoV-2 variants. Repertoires were generated with immunoSEQ multiplex PCR, while TCRdb's copy carries only in-frame clones and drops some. The table lists about 680,000 clones, 70% to 90% of them singletons. As for treatment: 15 to 20 received Ad26.COV2.S at low or high dose, single or two shots; a few received placebo; per-sample allocation not given. Sampling happened 63 days after the first vaccine or placebo injection. Sample: peripheral blood, taken in a trial of Ad26.COV2.S vaccine versus placebo. These receptor sequences come from a person aged 18 to 59 who received the Ad26.COV2.S COVID-19 vaccine or a placebo.

This clone was found a few times. The rearrangement joins TRBV7-9 to TRBJ2-1, with D uncertain. The CDR3 spans 12 residues. V lost 2 bases, J lost 7 bases, and 6 bases lay in between. Germline CDR1 reads SEHNR; CDR2 reads FQNEAQ (reference sequence). CDR3 in DNA: TGTGCCAGCAGCTTACGATGGAATGAGCAGTTCTTC. Translated, it gives CASSLRWNEQFF.

The chain carries TRBV19 and TRBJ2-2, with D hard to call. There are 12 residues in the CDR3. CDR1 and CDR2 (germline): LNHDA, SQIVND (reference sequence). The V end was cut by 8 bases, the J end by 1 base, with 5 bases between. This chain's CDR3 is CASDRNTGELFF. CDR3 sequence (DNA): TGTGCCAGTGATCGGAACACCGGGGAGCTGTTTTTT.

The chain has TRBV2 and TRBJ1-1; tentative D call: TRBD1 (5 bases). V shed 1 base and J shed 8 bases, with 11 bases lying between them. Germline CDR1 reads SNHLY; CDR2 reads FYNNEI. The CDR3 covers 13 residues. CDR3 nucleotides: TGTGCCAGCAGTGAAGTGGGGCCGCAGGAAGCTTTCTTT. This encodes CASSEVGPQEAFF.

This rearrangement joins TRBV24-1 to TRBJ2-2, with a tentative D call TRBD2 (6 bases). There are 13 residues in the CDR3. The V gene lost 5 bases and the J gene lost 7 bases, with 10 bases spanning the gap. Germline V gene sequence: CDR1 KGHDR, CDR2 SFDVKD. The CDR3 loop is CATSAREVGELFF. DNA of the CDR3: TGTGCCACCAGTGCCAGGGAGGTCGGGGAGCTGTTTTTT.

V usage is TRBV5-6 and J usage is TRBJ1-1; weak D call: TRBD1 (6 bases). V shed 4 bases and J shed 0 bases, with 16 bases lying between them. The CDR3 extends over 16 amino acids. Germline loops: CDR1 SGHDT, CDR2 YYEEEE. For the CDR3, the DNA is TGTGCCAGCAGCCTGCTTACAGGGAGAATGAACACTGAAGCTTTCTTT. The encoded protein is CASSLLTGRMNTEAFF.

V is TRBV6-5 and J is TRBJ1-1; no reliable D call. The germline V gene has CDR1 MNHEY and CDR2 SVGAGI. CDR3 size: 15 residues. V gave up 6 bases and J gave up 0 bases, with 14 bases separating them. CDR3 amino acids: CASSPTGRMNTEAFF. CDR3 sequence (DNA): TGTGCCAGCAGCCCAACCGGGCGGATGAACACTGAAGCTTTCTTT.

Concerning this clone: At the DNA level, this CDR3 is encoded by other sequences in the same sample as well. The J gene is TRBJ1-2, the V gene TRBV24-1, with a possible D match to TRBD1 (5 bases). V lost 6 bases to trimming and J lost 2 bases, with 9 bases between them. Per the germline V gene, CDR1 is KGHDR and CDR2 is SFDVKD. The CDR3 runs to 13 residues. CDR3 bases: TGTGCCACCAGTCGGGACTCCAACTATGGCTACACCTTC. Its translation: CATSRDSNYGYTF.

The V call is TRBV2, the J call TRBJ1-4, with D possibly being TRBD1 (6 bases). Germline V gene sequence: CDR1 SNHLY, CDR2 FYNNEI. V lost 5 bases, J lost 9 bases, and 19 bases lay in between. The CDR3 covers 15 residues. CDR3 amino acids: CASSSQGPVEKKLFF. CDR3 nucleotide sequence: TGTGCCAGCAGTTCCCAGGGGCCGGTCGAGAAAAAACTGTTTTTT.

A single count supports this clone. This sample also contains other DNA sequences that code for the same CDR3. This sequence joins TRBV5-1 and TRBJ2-2; possibly TRBD1 for D (6 bases). V was clipped by 4 bases and J by 4 bases, with 11 bases between them. In germline, CDR1 is SGHRS, CDR2 YFSETQ. The CDR3 is 14 amino acids. DNA of the CDR3: TGCGCCAGCAGCCTACAAGGGGGCACCGGGGAGCTGTTTTTT. Protein product: CASSLQGGTGELFF. Looking up the rest from reference TRBV5-1 and TRBJ2-2 gives the full variable domain: KAGVTQTPRYLIKTRGQQVTLSCSPISGHRSVSWYQQTPGQGLQFLFEYFSETQRNKGNFPGRFSGRQFSNSRSEMNVSTLELGDSALYLCASSLQGGTGELFFGEGSRLTVL.

This chain connects TRBV4-1 to TRBJ2-1; D possibly uses TRBD1 or TRBD2 (6 bases each). Trimming took off 4 bases at V and 4 bases at J, with 11 bases between the two ends. This CDR3 has 14 residues. The germline V gene has CDR1 MGHRA and CDR2 YSYEKL. The chain's CDR3 is CASSRGGGYNEQFF. CDR3 coding DNA: TGCGCCAGCAGCCGAGGAGGGGGATACAATGAGCAGTTCTTC.

V usage is TRBV19 and J usage is TRBJ2-1; TRBD2 aligns across 10 bases. The CDR3 loop spans 15 amino acids. J was trimmed by 5 bases and V by 5 bases; bases with no gene match: 6. CDR1 and CDR2 from the germline V gene are LNHDA and SQIVND (reference sequence). The CDR3 is CASSPRTSGNNEQFF. The CDR3 bases are TGTGCCAGTAGTCCGAGGACTAGCGGAAACAATGAGCAGTTCTTC.

The chain recombines TRBV20-1 with TRBJ1-1; D not resolved. The V gene's germline CDR1 is DFQATT and CDR2 SNEGSKA (reference sequence). The ends were cut back, 3 bases at V and 9 bases at J, with 11 bases in the middle. This CDR3 is 11 amino acids long. This CDR3 reads CSASFREKAFF. Written as DNA, the CDR3 is TGCAGTGCTAGTTTCCGGGAAAAAGCTTTCTTT.

V gene TRBV6-2 or TRBV6-3 combines with J gene TRBJ2-5; a possible D gene is TRBD1 (5 bases). Germline V gene data show CDR1 as MNHEY and CDR2 as SVGEGT. V was pared by 6 bases and J by 4 bases, with 18 bases between. The CDR3 is made up of 15 amino acids. The CDR3 reads CASSPRLTGPETQYF. In nucleotides, the CDR3 is TGTGCCAGCAGCCCTCGCCTTACAGGACCAGAGACCCAGTACTTC.

The chain is built from TRBV19 and TRBJ1-4; 9 nucleotides line up with TRBD1. The CDR3 sequence is 15 residues long. CDR1 and CDR2 (germline): LNHDA, SQIVND (reference sequence). Germline trimming cut 5 bases from V and 8 bases from J; bases unmatched to any gene: 9. The CDR3 DNA is TGTGCCAGTAGTGCTCCGGACAGGGGAGACGAAAAACTGTTTTTT. Protein sequence: CASSAPDRGDEKLFF.

The rearrangement uses TRBV9 and TRBJ1-4; D may be TRBD1 (6 bases). The CDR3 length is 14 residues. CDR1 and CDR2 from the germline V gene are SGDLS and YYNGEE. V was clipped by 2 bases and J by 7 bases, with 12 bases between them. This CDR3 is CASSVGTGIEKLFF. DNA for the CDR3: TGTGCCAGCAGCGTTGGAACAGGGATTGAAAAACTGTTTTTT.

In the case of this clone: The sample has other DNA sequences that encode this CDR3 too. The chain uses TRBV6-5 and TRBJ1-2; 7 bases are shared with TRBD1. The CDR3 loop spans 14 amino acids. The V gene's germline CDR1 is MNHEY and CDR2 SVGAGI. V lost 0 bases to trimming and J lost 4 bases; unmatched junction nucleotides: 2. CDR3 in DNA: TGTGCCAGCAGTTACTCAGGGGGCGGCTATGGCTACACCTTC. Amino acid sequence: CASSYSGGGYGYTF.

The chain combines TRBV9 with TRBJ2-1, with 9 bases fitting TRBD1. The CDR3 spans 14 residues. V shed 0 bases and J 8 bases; nucleotides not matched to a gene: 3. The germline V gene has CDR1 SGDLS and CDR2 YYNGEE. The CDR3 region is CASSVGGQGYEQFF. CDR3 DNA sequence: TGTGCCAGCAGCGTAGGGGGACAGGGCTATGAGCAGTTCTTC. Combining the CDR3 with reference TRBV9 and TRBJ2-1 gives the whole variable domain DSGVTQTPKHLITATGQRVTLRCSPRSGDLSVYWYQQSLDQGLQFLIQYYNGEERAKGNILERFSAQQFPDLHSELNLSSLELGDSALYFCASSVGGQGYEQFFGPGTRLTVL.

V gene TRBV4-1 combines with J gene TRBJ1-4; a possible D gene is TRBD1 (5 bases). With 1 base removed from V and 0 bases from J, the gap between germline ends came to 6 bases. The CDR3 covers 15 residues. Germline V gene data show CDR1 as MGHRA and CDR2 as YSYEKL. In DNA form, the CDR3 reads TGCGCCAGCAGCCAAGGGACAACAACTAATGAAAAACTGTTTTTT. This encodes CASSQGTTTNEKLFF.

The V gene is TRBV2, the J gene TRBJ1-4; D remains ambiguous. V was cut by 5 bases and J by 4 bases, with 5 bases left in between. The CDR3 is 12 amino acids. Per the germline V gene, CDR1 is SNHLY and CDR2 is FYNNEI. The CDR3: CASSLHNEKLFF. CDR3 nucleotide sequence: TGTGCCAGCAGTCTCCATAATGAAAAACTGTTTTTT.

This rearrangement joins TRBV6-2 or TRBV6-3 to TRBJ1-5; 7 bases align to TRBD1. The germline V gene has CDR1 MNHEY and CDR2 SVGEGT. Unmatched junction bases numbered 7, after V lost 5 bases and J lost 3 bases. The CDR3 consists of 15 residues. CDR3 bases: TGTGCCAGCAGTGCACAGGGGCGAAACAATCAGCCCCAGCATTTT. It encodes CASSAQGRNNQPQHF.

This chain connects TRBV6-1 to TRBJ1-5; D gene unclear. The CDR3 covers 17 residues. The V gene lost 2 bases and the J gene lost 2 bases, with 16 bases spanning the gap. The germline gives CDR1 MNHNS, CDR2 SASEGT. CDR3 protein: CASSETGLGRGNQPQHF. CDR3 bases: TGTGCCAGCAGTGAAACGGGTCTGGGGAGGGGCAATCAGCCCCAGCATTTT.

This chain links TRBV5-1 with TRBJ1-2; no definite D call. Germline V CDR1 and CDR2: SGHRS, YFSETQ. The CDR3 length is 15 residues. V was pared by 2 bases and J by 2 bases, with 13 bases between. CDR3 residues: CASSFLGGANYGYTF. CDR3 nucleotide sequence: TGCGCCAGCAGCTTCTTGGGCGGAGCGAACTATGGCTACACCTTC.

The chain carries TRBV7-2 and TRBJ1-1, with 10 bases identical to TRBD1. The germline V gene has CDR1 SGHTA and CDR2 FQGNSA. The CDR3 runs 14 residues. Trimming at V came to 8 bases and at J to 4 bases, leaving 7 bases not matched to a gene. The DNA for the CDR3 is TGTGCCAGCTTCCGGGACAGGGGTAGCACTGAAGCTTTCTTT. Encoded protein: CASFRDRGSTEAFF.

This sequence joins TRBV2 and TRBJ2-7; 8 positions match TRBD2. This CDR3 is built from 13 residues. Trimming at V came to 0 bases and at J to 5 bases, leaving 0 bases not matched to a gene. The germline V gene has CDR1 SNHLY and CDR2 FYNNEI. The CDR3 DNA reads as TGTGCCAGCAGTGAAGCGCGGGGGGACGAGCAGTACTTC. Residues: CASSEARGDEQYF. Full variable domain (missing parts from reference TRBV2 and TRBJ2-7): EPEVTQTPSHQVTQMGQEVILRCVPISNHLYFYWYRQILGQKVEFLVSFYNNEISEKSEIFDDQFSVERPDGSNFTLKIRSTKLEDSAMYFCASSEARGDEQYFGPGTRLTVT.

This clone was seen just once. This chain connects TRBV2 to TRBJ2-2; no clear D gene. Trimming left V 7 bases short and J 2 bases short, with 8 bases between. CDR1 is SNHLY and CDR2 is FYNNEI in the germline V gene. CDR3 length equals 13 residues. This chain's CDR3 is CASNYGNTGELFF. DNA of the CDR3: TGTGCCAGCAATTACGGAAACACCGGGGAGCTGTTTTTT.

The chain recombines TRBV5-4 with TRBJ2-7; a possible D gene is TRBD1 (5 bases). Per germline, CDR1 SGHNT and CDR2 YYREEE (reference sequence). The CDR3 has 14 amino acids. V was cut by 2 bases and J by 3 bases, with 12 bases left in between. CDR3 nucleotide sequence: TGTGCCAGCAGCTTAGCAGGGAATCACTACGAGCAGTACTTC. The encoded protein is CASSLAGNHYEQYF.

This chain links TRBV24-1 with TRBJ1-2; 8 nucleotides agree with TRBD1. V shed 7 bases, J shed 5 bases, and the junction held 5 bases outside the gene matches. This CDR3 is 13 amino acids long. Germline lookup yields CDR1 KGHDR and CDR2 SFDVKD. The CDR3 sequence: CATSLGTGYGYTF. For the CDR3, the DNA is TGTGCCACCAGCCTGGGGACAGGTTATGGCTACACCTTC.

This clone was counted a single time. The CDR3 spells CAIKGRGNTGELFF. DNA for the CDR3: TGTGCCATCAAGGGGAGAGGGAACACCGGGGAGCTGTTTTTT. The chain carries TRBV6-6 and TRBJ2-2; possibly TRBD1 or TRBD2 for D (5 bases each). Germline V gene sequence: CDR1 MNHNY, CDR2 SVGAGI (reference sequence). The CDR3 is 14 residues long. Trimming removed 10 bases at V and 1 base at J, with 13 bases between.